The source of this T cell receptor (beta chain) is a study of cytotoxic CD8 clonotypes in ibrutinib-treated CLL. Turning to the study itself: The average sample held about 260,000 productive templates and approximately 93,000 productive rearrangements.

Repertoires were generated with immunoSEQ multiplex PCR, while TCRdb's copy carries only in-frame clones and drops some. The sample has some 93,000 clones, approximately 82% seen once. CDR3 size: 16 residues. Looked up from germline, CDR1 is SGHTA and CDR2 is FQGNSA. The V gene lost 5 bases and the J gene lost 1 base, with 14 bases spanning the gap. TCR beta libraries used 2 to 2.5 micrograms of genomic DNA from cryopreserved PBMCs. Overall study results and limits: Clonotypes that were public were uncommon, and they contracted or stayed stable on treatment. Relative to age-matched healthy donors, clonality at baseline was higher, and it tracked circulating CD8+ T-cell counts.

To note about this clone: Antigen: not known.

Material: PBMCs, obtained after 12 months of ibrutinib treatment. This TCR was recovered from a human donor with chronic lymphocytic leukemia. The chain uses TRBV7-2 and TRBJ2-2; D is unclear. CDR3 sequence: CASSRLPLLNTGELFF. The CDR3 DNA reads as TGTGCCAGCAGCCGCCTTCCATTACTGAACACCGGGGAGCTGTTTTTT.